A selection of T cell receptor beta chains follows, all from one sample in a study of CD4 T cells in relation to SARS-CoV-2 and coronaviruses. Profiled with immunoSEQ multiplex PCR; TCRdb holds only in-frame clones, not every one. The data show around 9,800 clones, roughly three quarters seen once. Their antigens remain unidentified. Sequencing was done on a sample of CD4+ T cells from PBMCs, cultured in vitro. These receptor sequences come from a human donor in good health. CDR3s include the opening cysteine and the closing phenylalanine or tryptophan. Each record gives: clone size, D gene, V gene, J gene, CDR3 DNA, CDR3 protein. The D gene is left open where the match is weak. For some rows the clone size is stated as once, few or many, or as a class when expanded; others skip it.

>NA|TRBD1|TRBV2|TRBJ2-2
TGTGCCAGCAGCCGGACAGGAGCGAACACCGGGGAGCTGTTTTTT
CASSRTGANTGELFF
>few|NA|TRBV5-1|TRBJ1-2
TGCGCCAGCAGTAACGAGGTTAACTATGGCTACACCTTC
CASSNEVNYGYTF
>once|TRBD1|TRBV7-2|TRBJ1-4
TGTGCCAGCAGCCCCGGATACAGGGGACCCAGATTGAATGAAAAACTGTTTTTT
CASSPGYRGPRLNEKLFF
>NA|NA|TRBV5-4|TRBJ1-1
TGTGCCAGCAGCGGTGCAGGAGGGTCTGAAGCTTTCTTT
CASSGAGGSEAFF
>NA|TRBD1|TRBV5-4|TRBJ2-1
TGTGCCAGCAGCCCACAGGGGGTCAGCGATGAGCAGTTCTTC
CASSPQGVSDEQFF
>NA|NA|TRBV4-3|TRBJ2-1
TGCGCCAGCAGCCCCCTGGCACAGGGATATGAGCAGTTCTTC
CASSPLAQGYEQFF
>NA|NA|TRBV3-1/TRBV3-2|TRBJ1-3
TGTGCCAGCCGGGGGATAGCGGGAAACACCATATATTTT
CASRGIAGNTIYF
>NA|NA|TRBV5-1|TRBJ1-6
TGCGCCAGCAGCTCCCAGGGGAGGGATTCACCCCTCCACTTT
CASSSQGRDSPLHF
>once|TRBD2|TRBV6-2/TRBV6-3|TRBJ2-3
TGTGCCAGCAGTTACTCTAGCGGGGGGGCAGGATTGGATACGCAGTATTTT
CASSYSSGGAGLDTQYF
>NA|NA|TRBV10-3|TRBJ1-1
TGTGCCACGGTGGGCACTGAAGCTTTCTTT
CATVGTEAFF
>NA|NA|TRBV7-9|TRBJ2-6
TGTGCCAGCAGCTTGAGGGGTGGAAAATCTGGGGCCAACGTCCTGACTTTC
CASSLRGGKSGANVLTF
>once|NA|TRBV6-5|TRBJ2-7
TGTGCCAGCAGTTACTCGATTGTCGGGGCTACCTACGAGCAGTACTTC
CASSYSIVGATYEQYF
>NA|TRBD1|TRBV29-1|TRBJ1-2
TGCAGCGCACAAACCTCAGGGGGCCGGTATGGCTACACCTTC
CSAQTSGGRYGYTF
>NA|TRBD1|TRBV2|TRBJ2-7
TGTGCCACCATTGAAAGGACAGGCGGAGAGCAGTACTTC
CATIERTGGEQYF
>few|NA|TRBV28|TRBJ2-1
TGTGCCAGCAGTCTCAGGGTAAATGAGCAGTTCTTC
CASSLRVNEQFF
>NA|TRBD2|TRBV7-9|TRBJ2-3
TGTGCCAGCAGCCCCGGGACTAGCGGTTTAAGCACAGATACGCAGTATTTT
CASSPGTSGLSTDTQYF
>NA|TRBD2|TRBV2|TRBJ2-1
TGTGCCAGCAGTCCCCGGACTAGCGGGGATGAGCAGTTCTTC
CASSPRTSGDEQFF
>few|NA|TRBV5-1|TRBJ2-3
TGCGCCAGTGCTCCCCGGGCCCAAAAAGGGGGCACAGATACGCAGTATTTT
CASAPRAQKGGTDTQYF
>NA|NA|TRBV18|TRBJ2-7
TGTGCCAGCTCGGTGGGGGCCGTGACCTACGAGCAGTACTTC
CASSVGAVTYEQYF
>few|TRBD2|TRBV6-2/TRBV6-3|TRBJ2-7
TGTGCCAGCAGTGCGGGAGCCTACGAGCAGTACTTC
CASSAGAYEQYF
>NA|NA|TRBV7-2|TRBJ1-1
TGTGCCAGCAGCATTAGTTGGACTGGGCGGATGAACACTGAAGCTTTCTTT
CASSISWTGRMNTEAFF
>NA|NA|TRBV7-9|TRBJ2-5
TGTGCCAGCAGCCCGACAGCCTTGGAGGAGACCCAGTACTTC
CASSPTALEETQYF
>NA|NA|TRBV6-5|TRBJ2-2
TGTGCCAGCAGCCCCGGGGCGGTTGGCACCGGGGAGCTGTTTTTT
CASSPGAVGTGELFF
>once|TRBD1|TRBV7-7|TRBJ2-7
TGTGCTAGCAGCCCTCGAGCGGGACAGGGGACGAACGAGCAGTACTTC
CASSPRAGQGTNEQYF
>NA|TRBD1|TRBV6-2/TRBV6-3|TRBJ1-3
TGTGCCAGCAGTCGCGGAGGGGGCATCTCTGGAAACACCATATATTTT
CASSRGGGISGNTIYF
>NA|TRBD1|TRBV11-2|TRBJ1-1
TGTGCCAGCAGCTTACCCTACAGGGGAAGGACTGAAGCTTTCTTT
CASSLPYRGRTEAFF
>NA|TRBD1|TRBV5-1|TRBJ2-2
TGCGCCAGCAGCCGGGGACAGGGGAGTTCCGGGGAGCTGTTTTTT
CASSRGQGSSGELFF
>NA|NA|TRBV12-3/TRBV12-4|TRBJ2-5
TGTGCCAGCAGTTTTGGGAGCTACGGGACCCAGTACTTC
CASSFGSYGTQYF
>NA|TRBD1|TRBV7-2|TRBJ2-1
TGTGCCAGCAGCTTATCGGACAGGGTCGGCGAGCAGTTCTTC
CASSLSDRVGEQFF
>NA|NA|TRBV6-6|TRBJ1-5
TGTGCCAGCAGGACAGGCCTGAGCAATCAGCCCCAGCATTTT
CASRTGLSNQPQHF
>NA|NA|TRBV4-1|TRBJ2-7
TGCGCCAGCAGCCATGAAACCCCGGGACCCCAATCAAGGCAGTACTTC
CASSHETPGPQSRQYF
>once|NA|TRBV7-3|TRBJ2-4
TGTGCCAGCAGCTTAAAGGGAGGTGGGGACGGAAACATTCAGTACTTC
CASSLKGGGDGNIQYF
>NA|NA|TRBV11-2|TRBJ2-6
TGTGCCAGCAGCTCGGGGGTAACCTACTCTGGGGCCAACGTCCTGACTTTC
CASSSGVTYSGANVLTF
>few|NA|TRBV7-9|TRBJ1-6
TGTGCCAGCAGCTTAGCCGCCGGTAGGGATTCACCCCTCCACTTT
CASSLAAGRDSPLHF
>NA|NA|TRBV4-1|TRBJ2-6
TGCGCCAGCAGCCTGCTCTCCTCTAAGGCTGGGGCCAACGTCCTGACTTTC
CASSLLSSKAGANVLTF
>NA|NA|TRBV7-6|TRBJ1-2
TGTGCCAGCAGCCCCCGGCTAGGGTACGACGATGGCTACACCTTC
CASSPRLGYDDGYTF
>NA|NA|TRBV4-1|TRBJ1-1
TGCGCCAGCAGCCAAGCACCGGGGTCCGACACTGAAGCTTTCTTT
CASSQAPGSDTEAFF
>NA|TRBD1|TRBV27|TRBJ1-1
TGTGCCAGCAGTTTCAGGCCGGGACAGGGAGGGTTCACTGAAGCTTTCTTT
CASSFRPGQGGFTEAFF
>NA|NA|TRBV3-1/TRBV3-2|TRBJ1-1
TGTGCCAGCAGCCAAGGTGTGGACAAGAACACTGAAGCTTTCTTT
CASSQGVDKNTEAFF
>NA|NA|TRBV19|TRBJ2-1
TGTGCCAGTACCATCGGCGTCGCCAGCAATGAGCAGTTCTTC
CASTIGVASNEQFF
>NA|TRBD1|TRBV4-3|TRBJ2-1
TGCGCCAGCAGCCTGCGGGGACAGGGGGCGCGTGAGCAGTTCTTC
CASSLRGQGAREQFF
>medium-sized|NA|TRBV24-1|TRBJ2-3
TGTGCCACCTCTTCAGCGTCTGGTTCAGATACGCAGTATTTT
CATSSASGSDTQYF
>once|NA|TRBV5-1|TRBJ2-1
TGCGCCAGCAGCTTGGGACTAGACGAATACAATGAGCAGTTCTTC
CASSLGLDEYNEQFF
>once|NA|TRBV30|TRBJ1-1
TGTGCCTGGACTTCAGGGACTCTCACTGAAGCTTTCTTT
CAWTSGTLTEAFF
>NA|NA|TRBV30|TRBJ1-1
TGTGCCTGGAGTAAAACAGCGAACACTGAAGCTTTCTTT
CAWSKTANTEAFF
>NA|TRBD2|TRBV5-4|TRBJ2-3
TGTGCCAGCAGCTTGGGGGGGGGAGGCACCACAGATACGCAGTATTTT
CASSLGGGGTTDTQYF
>once|NA|TRBV4-3|TRBJ2-3
TGCGCCAGCAGCCGCACAAGTCTCACAGATACGCAGTATTTT
CASSRTSLTDTQYF
>NA|NA|TRBV19|TRBJ1-5
TGTGCCAGTAGTATACCCCCCCGAGAAACCCAGCATTTT
CASSIPPRETQHF
>NA|NA|TRBV21-1|TRBJ2-7
TGTGCCAGCAGCAATAGGAGCAGGGCTGACGAGCAGTACTTC
CASSNRSRADEQYF
>NA|NA|TRBV5-1|TRBJ2-7
TGCGCCAGCAGCTCGGACAGTGCGCAGTACTTC
CASSSDSAQYF
>NA|TRBD2|TRBV5-6|TRBJ2-3
TGTGCCAGCAGCTTGTTTAGGACTAGCGGGGGGAGCACAGATACGCAGTATTTT
CASSLFRTSGGSTDTQYF
>few|TRBD2|TRBV19|TRBJ2-5
TGTGCCACCACTAGCGGGAGTGGAGAGACCCAGTACTTC
CATTSGSGETQYF
>NA|NA|TRBV2|TRBJ2-5
TGTGCCAGCAGTGGGGACTACCAAGAGACCCAGTACTTC
CASSGDYQETQYF
>NA|TRBD1|TRBV6-1|TRBJ2-7
TGTGCCAGCAGTGAACTACAGGGGGTCGAGCAGTACTTC
CASSELQGVEQYF
>NA|TRBD1|TRBV27|TRBJ1-1
TGTGCCAGCTCGGGACAGATGAACACTGAAGCTTTCTTT
CASSGQMNTEAFF
>few|NA|TRBV3-1/TRBV3-2|TRBJ1-2
TGTGCCAGCAGCCAAGAGGATACGGTCTATGGCTACACCTTC
CASSQEDTVYGYTF
>NA|TRBD2|TRBV9|TRBJ2-5
TGTGCCAGCAGCGTAGGAGCTAGCGGGAGTGGAGAGACCCAGTACTTC
CASSVGASGSGETQYF